These 23 T cell receptor beta chains originate from one sample sequenced in a study of PD-1 and CTLA-4 blockade in melanoma. Profiling relied on immunoSEQ multiplex PCR, and the TCRdb table lists in-frame clones only, not all of them. The sample lists around 21,000 clones, approximately 88% occurring once. The material was CD8+ T cells from peripheral blood, obtained before anti-PD-1 treatment. The receptors shown here come from a human donor with melanoma.

The rearrangement uses TRBV4-2 and TRBJ2-5; TRBD2 aligns across 16 bases. This CDR3 is built from 17 residues. V gave up 3 bases and J gave up 0 bases; unmatched junction bases: 1. Germline CDR1 reads LGHNA; CDR2 reads YNFKEQ. The CDR3, as DNA: TGTGCCAGCAGCCAGGGGACTAGCGGGGGGGACCAAGAGACCCAGTACTTC. Residues: CASSQGTSGGDQETQYF.

The chain carries TRBV6-5 and TRBJ1-1; 8 bases are a match to TRBD1. The CDR3 is made up of 13 amino acids. The ends lost 7 bases at V and 4 bases at J; junction bases unmatched: 5. Germline lookup yields CDR1 MNHEY and CDR2 SVGAGI. The chain's CDR3 is CASKLTGGTEAFF. DNA of the CDR3: TGTGCCAGCAAGCTTACAGGGGGCACTGAAGCTTTCTTT.

The chain is built from TRBV9 and TRBJ1-1; a weak D match, TRBD1 (5 bases). This CDR3 is 15 amino acids long. Trimming took off 0 bases at V and 3 bases at J, with 12 bases between the two ends. The germline V gene encodes CDR1 SGDLS and CDR2 YYNGEE. CDR3 nucleotide sequence: TGTGCCAGCAGCGTAGGGTCAGGAGGGGACACTGAAGCTTTCTTT. Translating it yields CASSVGSGGDTEAFF.

The gene calls are TRBV7-2 and TRBJ2-7; D remains ambiguous. The CDR3 consists of 13 residues. Per the germline V gene, CDR1 is SGHTA and CDR2 is FQGNSA. Trimming cost V 2 bases and J 4 bases, with 9 bases left between them. The CDR3 sequence is CASSLYSRYEQYF. The DNA of the CDR3 is TGTGCCAGCAGCTTATATAGTAGGTACGAGCAGTACTTC.

This clone appeared a single time. This chain links TRBV27 with TRBJ2-3; no firm D call. V gave up 5 bases and J gave up 2 bases, with 14 bases separating them. In germline, CDR1 is MNHEY, CDR2 SMNVEV (reference sequence). The CDR3 contains 15 residues. The CDR3, as DNA: TGTGCCAGCAGTGGATCGTGGTCATCCACAGATACGCAGTATTTT. Amino acids: CASSGSWSSTDTQYF.

The CDR3 sequence: CAIGVTEETQYF. The CDR3 DNA follows: TGTGCCATCGGAGTAACCGAAGAGACCCAGTACTTC. The rearrangement uses TRBV10-3 and TRBJ2-5, with D unresolved. The CDR3 extends over 12 amino acids. V gave up 8 bases and J gave up 3 bases, with 10 bases separating them. In germline, CDR1 is ENHRY, CDR2 SYGVKD.

CDR3 sequence (DNA): TGTGCCAGCAGTCTACGAGCGGGGGTCATCTCCTACGAGCAGTACTTC. It codes for CASSLRAGVISYEQYF. V gene TRBV28 combines with J gene TRBJ2-7; 8 nucleotides line up with TRBD2. This CDR3 comprises 16 residues. V was pared by 5 bases and J by 0 bases, with 9 bases of the junction left unmatched. Per germline, CDR1 MDHEN and CDR2 SYDVKM.

This chain connects TRBV2 to TRBJ2-5; TRBD2 aligns across 7 bases. With 4 bases clipped from V and 2 bases from J, the junction kept 10 bases outside the gene matches. Germline V gene data show CDR1 as SNHLY and CDR2 as FYNNEI. The CDR3 loop spans 16 amino acids. The CDR3 loop is CASSANMGLSQETQYF. The CDR3 bases are TGTGCCAGCAGTGCCAATATGGGACTATCTCAAGAGACCCAGTACTTC.

The chain couples TRBV6-2 or TRBV6-3 to TRBJ2-3; TRBD2 matches 10 bases. Germline assignment: CDR1 MNHEY and CDR2 SVGEGT. V trimming: 2 bases; J trimming: 2 bases; junction bases outside the gene matches: 7. The CDR3 covers 17 residues. CDR3 bases: TGTGCCAGCAGTTACAGCCTAGCGGGGGCGTCCACAGATACGCAGTATTTT. Its protein is CASSYSLAGASTDTQYF.

The chain is built from TRBV6-6 and TRBJ1-3; D remains ambiguous. CDR3 length: 16 amino acids. Germline V gene sequence: CDR1 MNHNY, CDR2 SVGAGI (reference sequence). V lost 5 bases and J lost 0, with 14 bases in between. Here the CDR3 reads CASSLTRTDSGNTIYF. The CDR3 DNA reads as TGTGCCAGCAGTCTGACCCGGACGGACTCTGGAAACACCATATATTTT.

The chain combines TRBV5-6 with TRBJ2-7, with D possibly matching TRBD2 (6 bases). There are 13 residues in the CDR3. Germline-derived CDR1 and CDR2 are SGHDT and YYEEEE. V was pared by 6 bases and J by 2 bases, with 12 bases between. For the CDR3, the DNA is TGTGCCAGCATATCTGCGGGGACCTACGAGCAGTACTTC. It specifies CASISAGTYEQYF.

The chain carries TRBV7-9 and TRBJ2-2; D is unclear. Germline-derived CDR1 and CDR2 are SEHNR and FQNEAQ (reference sequence). Trimming took 1 base from V and 5 from J, leaving 11 bases between them. The CDR3 runs to 15 residues. The CDR3 loop reads CASSLGAGDTGELFF. The CDR3, as DNA: TGTGCCAGCAGCTTAGGGGCAGGAGATACCGGGGAGCTGTTTTTT.

V is TRBV7-9 and J is TRBJ2-2; 7 bases fit TRBD1. The germline CDR1 and CDR2 sequences are SEHNR and FQNEAQ (reference sequence). With 4 bases clipped from V and 1 base from J, the junction kept 3 bases outside the gene matches. This CDR3 comprises 15 residues. The CDR3 nucleotides are TGTGCCAGCAGCTCGGGACAGCTGAACACCGGGGAGCTGTTTTTT. Protein product: CASSSGQLNTGELFF.

This clone was recorded only once. J is TRBJ2-2 and V is TRBV20-1, with no clear D. The CDR3 has 11 residues. Germline CDR1 and CDR2: DFQATT and SNEGSKA (reference sequence). The V end lost 5 bases, the J end lost 7 bases, and 8 bases lay between the germline ends. The CDR3 nucleotides read TGCAGTGCTGTGTTTGGCGGGGAGCTGTTTTTT. Translated, it gives CSAVFGGELFF.

The chain uses TRBV4-2 and TRBJ1-2; D remains unclear. This CDR3 has 15 amino acids. Germline V gene data show CDR1 as LGHNA and CDR2 as YNFKEQ. Between the trimmed V and J ends, which lost 0 bases and 7 bases, there was a span of 15 bases. The CDR3 nucleotides are TGTGCCAGCAGCCAAGATATTAGAGCCAGCTCTGGCTACACCTTC. As protein: CASSQDIRASSGYTF.

This clone was observed a handful of times. The rearrangement joins TRBV28 to TRBJ2-1, with 10 positions matching TRBD2. Germline V gives CDR1 MDHEN, CDR2 SYDVKM. This CDR3 has 20 residues. Unmatched junction bases numbered 20, after V lost 0 bases and J lost 9 bases. The DNA for the CDR3 is TGTGCCAGCAGTTTATGCTTCTCCCTAGCGGGGGCCATCGCCCGTTGTGAGCAGTTCTTC. It translates to CASSLCFSLAGAIARCEQFF.

As DNA, the CDR3 is TGTGCCAGCAGCCAAGATCCGGAGAGGTGGAACACTGAAGCTTTCTTT. The encoded protein is CASSQDPERWNTEAFF. The chain couples TRBV14 to TRBJ1-1; D is unresolved. CDR1 SGHDN and CDR2 FVKESK come from the germline V gene. The CDR3 is 16 amino acids. V shed 0 bases and J shed 1 base, with 12 bases lying between them.

The gene calls are TRBV19 and TRBJ2-7; the D is unclear. The CDR3 is made up of 11 amino acids. The germline V gene has CDR1 LNHDA and CDR2 SQIVND (reference sequence). The V gene lost 3 bases and the J gene lost 3 bases, with 3 bases spanning the gap. The CDR3 DNA follows: TGTGCCAGTAGTATGGGCTACGAGCAGTACTTC. Translation: CASSMGYEQYF.

CDR3 in DNA: TGTGCCAGCAGTGACCCCAGCGGGACTAACAGAGATACGCAGTATTTT. It yields the protein CASSDPSGTNRDTQYF. The J gene is TRBJ2-3, the V gene TRBV6-1; 7 bases map to TRBD2. Germline V gene sequence: CDR1 MNHNS, CDR2 SASEGT. The CDR3 covers 16 residues. After removal of 3 bases from V and 5 bases from J, the junction contained 11 bases not matched to a gene.

A single count supports this clone. The chain has TRBV6-5 and TRBJ1-6; possibly TRBD1 for D (6 bases). Germline V CDR1 and CDR2: MNHEY, SVGAGI. V was pared by 1 base and J by 8 bases, with 15 bases between. CDR3 length: 16 residues. CDR3: CASSYLMGARDSPLHF. The CDR3 region has the DNA TGTGCCAGCAGTTACTTAATGGGGGCGAGGGATTCACCCCTCCACTTT.

The rearrangement uses TRBV11-3 and TRBJ2-1; 11 nucleotides align to TRBD2. The ends lost 0 bases at V and 2 bases at J; junction bases unmatched: 3. The CDR3 sequence is 17 residues long. Germline V gene sequence: CDR1 SGHNT, CDR2 YENEEA. The CDR3 is CASSLDFSGGAYNEQFF. Written as DNA, the CDR3 is TGTGCCAGCAGCTTAGATTTTAGCGGGGGGGCCTACAATGAGCAGTTCTTC. The full variable domain, its missing parts supplied by reference TRBV11-3 and TRBJ2-1, is EAGVVQSPRYKIIEKKQPVAFWCNPISGHNTLYWYLQNLGQGPELLIRYENEEAVDDSQLPKDRFSAERLKGVDSTLKIQPAELGDSAVYLCASSLDFSGGAYNEQFFGPGTRLTVL.

The CDR3 sequence is CASSQGDIGLAGNEQYF. The CDR3, as DNA: TGCGCCAGCAGCCAAGGGGATATTGGACTAGCGGGTAACGAGCAGTACTTC. The gene calls are TRBV4-1 and TRBJ2-7; 11 nucleotides line up with TRBD2. CDR3 length equals 17 residues. With V trimmed by 1 base and J by 5 bases, 10 bases remained unmatched. The germline V gene encodes CDR1 MGHRA and CDR2 YSYEKL.

The chain joins TRBV5-8 to TRBJ1-1, with D possibly TRBD1 on 6 matching bases. The length of the CDR3 is 12 residues. V was cut by 7 bases and J by 3 bases, with 10 bases left in between. Germline V CDR1 and CDR2: SGHTS, YDEGEE. CDR3 DNA sequence: TGTGCCAGCCGGCCAGGGGACACTGAAGCTTTCTTT. This sequence encodes CASRPGDTEAFF.